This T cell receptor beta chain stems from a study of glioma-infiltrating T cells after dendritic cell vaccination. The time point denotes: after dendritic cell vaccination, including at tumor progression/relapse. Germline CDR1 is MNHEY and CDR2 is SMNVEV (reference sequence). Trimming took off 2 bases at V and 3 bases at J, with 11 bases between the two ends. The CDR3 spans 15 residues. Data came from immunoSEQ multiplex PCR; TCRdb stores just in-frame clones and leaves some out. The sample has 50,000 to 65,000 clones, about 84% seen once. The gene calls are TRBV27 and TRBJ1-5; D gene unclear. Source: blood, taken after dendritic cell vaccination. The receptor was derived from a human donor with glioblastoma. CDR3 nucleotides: TGTGCCAGCAGTTTAGCAGGCCTTGACAATCAGCCCCAGCATTTT. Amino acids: CASSLAGLDNQPQHF.